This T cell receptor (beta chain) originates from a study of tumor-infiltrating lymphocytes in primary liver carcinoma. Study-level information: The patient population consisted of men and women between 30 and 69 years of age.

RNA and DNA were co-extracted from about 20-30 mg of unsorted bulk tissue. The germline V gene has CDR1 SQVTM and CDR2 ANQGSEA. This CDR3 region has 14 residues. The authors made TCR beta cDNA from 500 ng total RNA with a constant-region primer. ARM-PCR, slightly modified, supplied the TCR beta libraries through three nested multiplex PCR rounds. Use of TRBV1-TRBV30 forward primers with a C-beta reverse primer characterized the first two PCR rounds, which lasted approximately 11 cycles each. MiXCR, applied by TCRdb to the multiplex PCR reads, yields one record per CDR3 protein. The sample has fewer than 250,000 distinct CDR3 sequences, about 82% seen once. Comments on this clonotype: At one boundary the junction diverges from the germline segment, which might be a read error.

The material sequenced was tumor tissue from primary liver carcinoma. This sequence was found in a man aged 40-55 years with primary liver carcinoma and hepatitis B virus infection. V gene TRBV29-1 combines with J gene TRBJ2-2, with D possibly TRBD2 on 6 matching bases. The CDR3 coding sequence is TGCAGCGTCATCGGTGCGGGACCCACCGGGAAGCTGTTTTTT. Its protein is CSVIGAGPTGKLFF.